What follows are 31 T cell receptor beta chains derived from one specimen sequenced in a study of cytomegalovirus exposure and HLA in healthy donors. The primer mix had 60 Vbeta and 13 Jbeta primers. TCRdb's copy holds only in-frame clones and misses some; the assay was immunoSEQ multiplex PCR. This table has fewer than 200,000 clones, roughly 80% appearing once. The sample taken for sequencing was PBMCs. These receptors originate from a woman in her 50s in good health and CMV-seropositive.

There are a few counts of this clone. The CDR3 reads CASSPVGQGRQETQYF. The DNA of the CDR3 is TGTGCCAGCAGCCCCGTAGGACAGGGGAGACAAGAGACCCAGTACTTC. The rearrangement links TRBV13 to TRBJ2-5, with 9 positions matching TRBD1. The CDR3 spans 16 residues. Germline CDR1 PRHDT, CDR2 FYEKMQ (reference sequence). The trim removed 5 bases at V and 2 bases at J, leaving 9 bases unmatched.

This chain joins TRBV5-4 and TRBJ1-4; 7 bases are shared with TRBD1. There are 14 residues in the CDR3. Germline loops: CDR1 SGHNT, CDR2 YYREEE (reference sequence). Losses at the gene ends were 4 bases for V and 4 bases for J; bases not matched to a gene: 4. CDR3 protein: CASSPGGLNEKLFF. The CDR3, as DNA: TGTGCCAGCAGCCCAGGGGGACTTAATGAAAAACTGTTTTTT. Combining the CDR3 with reference TRBV5-4 and TRBJ1-4 gives the whole variable domain ETGVTQSPTHLIKTRGQQVTLRCSSQSGHNTVSWYQQALGQGPQFIFQYYREEENGRGNFPPRFSGLQFPNYSSELNVNALELDDSALYLCASSPGGLNEKLFFGSGTQLSVL.

The chain recombines TRBV14 with TRBJ1-2; D gene ambiguous. Germline V CDR1 and CDR2: SGHDN, FVKESK. CDR3 length: 14 amino acids. The V end was cut by 0 bases, the J end by 8 bases, with 13 bases between. The CDR3 reads CASSQEWRVDGYTF. DNA for the CDR3: TGTGCCAGCAGCCAAGAATGGAGGGTTGACGGCTACACCTTC.

The chain uses TRBV30 and TRBJ2-3, with 11 bases matching TRBD2. J was trimmed by 5 bases and V by 2 bases; bases with no gene match: 6. This CDR3 spans 15 amino acids. Germline CDR1 and CDR2: GTSNPN and SVGIG (reference sequence). The CDR3 sequence is CAWSYSGGAVDTQYF. CDR3 bases: TGTGCCTGGAGTTATAGCGGGGGGGCAGTAGATACGCAGTATTTT. Full variable domain (remainder filled in from reference TRBV30 and TRBJ2-3): SQTIHQWPATLVQPVGSPLSLECTVEGTSNPNLYWYRQAAGRGLQLLFYSVGIGQISSEVPQNLSASRPQDRQFILSSKKLLLSDSGFYLCAWSYSGGAVDTQYFGPGTRLTVL.

The chain recombines TRBV7-6 with TRBJ2-3; 9 positions match TRBD2. The CDR3 has 17 residues. In germline, CDR1 is SGHVS, CDR2 FNYEAQ. V dropped 0 bases and J dropped 0; count of bases not matched to a gene: 4. CDR3 region: CASSLARAGGSTDTQYF. The CDR3 DNA follows: TGTGCCAGCAGCTTAGCGCGAGCGGGGGGAAGCACAGATACGCAGTATTTT.

The chain uses TRBV5-4 and TRBJ1-1, with D perhaps matching TRBD1 (5 bases). V lost 0 bases to trimming and J lost 0 bases, with 6 bases between them. Germline V CDR1 and CDR2: SGHNT, YYREEE (reference sequence). CDR3 length equals 14 residues. CDR3 region: CASSLGGVNTEAFF. Here the CDR3 DNA reads TGTGCCAGCAGCTTGGGGGGGGTGAACACTGAAGCTTTCTTT.

This clone was seen a handful of times. The V and J genes are TRBV4-3 and TRBJ2-1; 11 positions match TRBD2. V gave up 4 bases and J gave up 8 bases; unmatched junction bases: 10. The CDR3 totals 16 residues. Germline V gene data show CDR1 as LGHNA and CDR2 as YSLEER. The CDR3, as DNA: TGCGCCAGCAGCCGGTTAGCGGGAGGGCCTAACTATGAGCAGTTCTTC. It specifies CASSRLAGGPNYEQFF.

The chain links TRBV6-1 to TRBJ2-3; 7 positions agree with TRBD1. Germline V gene data show CDR1 as MNHNS and CDR2 as SASEGT. V trimming: 8 bases; J trimming: 4 bases; junction bases outside the gene matches: 6. The CDR3 totals 13 residues. The CDR3 DNA reads as TGTGCCAGCGACAGGGATGTCGCAGATACGCAGTATTTT. This codes for CASDRDVADTQYF.

The chain is built from TRBV6-5 and TRBJ1-2; TRBD1 might be the D (5 bases). The germline V and J ends were trimmed by 4 bases and 4 bases, with 13 bases remaining between them. CDR3 length: 14 amino acids. Per germline, CDR1 MNHEY and CDR2 SVGAGI. In DNA form, the CDR3 reads TGTGCCAGCAGTTTCGGGCAGGGCGGCTATGGCTACACCTTC. This sequence encodes CASSFGQGGYGYTF.

The rearrangement uses TRBV7-9 and TRBJ2-5; D ambiguous. Germline CDR1 SEHNR, CDR2 FQNEAQ (reference sequence). Trimming stripped 5 bases from V and 2 bases from J, with 9 bases between. The CDR3 is made up of 13 amino acids. This chain's CDR3 is CASSPRDQETQYF. The CDR3, as DNA: TGTGCCAGCAGCCCGCGAGATCAAGAGACCCAGTACTTC.

The CDR3 nucleotides read TGTGCCAGCAGCTTATTACTAGCGGACACAGATACGCAGTATTTT. Translated, it gives CASSLLLADTDTQYF. This chain connects TRBV7-9 to TRBJ2-3; 8 bases match TRBD2. Germline lookup yields CDR1 SEHNR and CDR2 FQNEAQ (reference sequence). The ends lost 2 bases at V and 2 bases at J; junction bases unmatched: 3. This CDR3 contains 15 residues.

The chain recombines TRBV7-2 with TRBJ2-1, with TRBD2 matching 10 bases. This CDR3 is built from 14 residues. Germline V gene sequence: CDR1 SGHTA, CDR2 FQGNSA. J lost 10 bases, V lost 3 bases, and 6 bases had no gene match. The CDR3 region is CASSFSLAGDEQFF. The CDR3 region has the DNA TGTGCCAGCAGCTTTAGTCTAGCGGGAGACGAGCAGTTCTTC.

The CDR3 DNA is TGTGCCAGCAGTTTGTACACACGGGGGGTTGAAGCTTTCTTT. Protein sequence: CASSLYTRGVEAFF. This sequence joins TRBV27 and TRBJ1-1, with D perhaps TRBD1 (5 bases). This CDR3 contains 14 residues. Trimming removed 3 bases from V and 7 bases from J, with 15 bases in between. Germline CDR1 and CDR2: MNHEY and SMNVEV (reference sequence).

This clone has more than one count but fewer than ten. At one end the junction does not follow the germline gene, possibly because of a read error. The chain joins TRBV9 to TRBJ2-5; D is unclear. This CDR3 comprises 12 residues. CDR1 is SGDLS and CDR2 is YYNGEE in the germline V gene. CDR3 bases: TGTGCCAGCAGCGTAGAAGGCCGTGGGCAGCACTTC. Translated, it gives CASSVEGRGQHF. Supplemented by reference TRBV9 and TRBJ2-5, the full variable domain reads DSGVTQTPKHLITATGQRVTLRCSPRSGDLSVYWYQQSLDQGLQFLIQYYNGEERAKGNILERFSAQQFPDLHSELNLSSLELGDSALYFCASSVEGRGQHFGPGTRLLVL.

The rearrangement links TRBV14 to TRBJ2-2; TRBD1 aligns across 9 bases. Germline-derived CDR1 and CDR2 are SGHDN and FVKESK. The CDR3 is 14 amino acids. Trimming at V came to 6 bases and at J to 3 bases, leaving 2 bases not matched to a gene. CDR3 in DNA: TGTGCCAGCAGGGACAGGGGATACACCGGGGAGCTGTTTTTT. This gives the protein CASRDRGYTGELFF.

The genes are TRBV19 and TRBJ2-2; D may be TRBD2 (6 bases). The CDR3 consists of 15 residues. V lost 7 bases and J lost 1, with 13 bases in between. CDR1 is LNHDA, CDR2 SQIVND, per germline (reference sequence). CDR3 sequence reads: CASNPQGGNTGELFF. CDR3 in DNA: TGTGCCAGTAATCCGCAGGGAGGGAACACCGGGGAGCTGTTTTTT.

This clone was detected a few times. V usage is TRBV30 and J usage is TRBJ1-2, with TRBD1 identical over 8 bases. Trimming at V came to 0 bases and at J to 2 bases, leaving 2 bases not matched to a gene. CDR1 and CDR2 (germline): GTSNPN, SVGIG (reference sequence). The CDR3 spans 14 residues. The CDR3 nucleotides are TGTGCCTGGAGTGTAAACAGGGGGAACTATGGCTACACCTTC. Protein product: CAWSVNRGNYGYTF.

This clone was detected only once. The chain combines TRBV11-2 with TRBJ2-3; 8 bases agree with TRBD2. The trim removed 5 bases at V and 6 bases at J, leaving 13 bases unmatched. The CDR3 has 16 residues. Germline V gene data show CDR1 as SGHAT and CDR2 as FQNNGV. CDR3 residues: CASSTGALAGYDTQYF. The CDR3 DNA is TGTGCCAGCAGCACCGGCGCGTTAGCGGGATATGATACGCAGTATTTT.

The rearrangement joins TRBV21-1 to TRBJ2-2; TRBD2, the table's D call, was not compared with the DNA. TRBV21-1 is described as a pseudogene. This CDR3 region has 19 residues. CDR3: CASSILSGSDMGMAGELFF. In nucleotides, the CDR3 is TGTGCCAGCAGCATACTTAGCGGGAGCGATATGGGAATGGCCGGGGAGCTGTTTTTT.

This chain uses TRBV11-1 with TRBJ2-1; D not certain. From germline, CDR1 is SGHAT and CDR2 FQDESV (reference sequence). The ends were cut back, 4 bases at V and 4 bases at J, with 14 bases in the middle. This CDR3 spans 15 amino acids. The CDR3 sequence: CASSYGPVLYNEQFF. For the CDR3, the DNA is TGTGCCAGCAGCTATGGTCCAGTCTTATACAATGAGCAGTTCTTC.

This chain connects TRBV5-1 to TRBJ2-1; 9 nucleotides line up with TRBD2. J was trimmed by 3 bases and V by 4 bases; bases with no gene match: 8. CDR3 length equals 16 residues. The germline gives CDR1 SGHRS, CDR2 YFSETQ. This CDR3 is CASSGLAGAHYNEQFF. CDR3 coding DNA: TGCGCCAGCAGCGGCTTAGCGGGAGCCCACTACAATGAGCAGTTCTTC.

The chain joins TRBV7-3 to TRBJ2-3; TRBD1 aligns across 8 bases. CDR3 length equals 15 residues. The germline V gene has CDR1 SGHTA and CDR2 FQGTGA. V trimming: 5 bases; J trimming: 2 bases; junction bases outside the gene matches: 6. The CDR3 nucleotides read TGTGCCAGCAGCGCCGGGACAGGTCTCACAGATACGCAGTATTTT. Amino acid sequence: CASSAGTGLTDTQYF.

The V call is TRBV5-5, the J call TRBJ1-1, with 7 bases that match TRBD1. Germline assignment: CDR1 SGHKS and CDR2 YYEKEE (reference sequence). The CDR3 consists of 13 residues. V dropped 5 bases and J dropped 3; count of bases not matched to a gene: 4. The DNA of the CDR3 is TGTGCCAGCAGATTCACAGGGGACACTGAAGCTTTCTTT. Its translation is CASRFTGDTEAFF.

The J gene is TRBJ2-1, the V gene TRBV5-6; unclear D gene. This CDR3 has 13 amino acids. The germline gives CDR1 SGHDT, CDR2 YYEEEE. Trimming removed 2 bases from V and 7 bases from J, with 10 bases in between. CDR3 residues: CASSFGRYNEQFF. The CDR3 DNA sequence: TGTGCCAGCAGCTTTGGGCGTTATAATGAGCAGTTCTTC.

The chain carries TRBV29-1 and TRBJ2-7; 10 positions match TRBD2. Trimming removed 5 bases from V and 2 bases from J; junction bases left unmatched: 12. The CDR3 has 16 amino acids. The germline gives CDR1 SQVTM, CDR2 ANQGSEA. CDR3 amino acids: CSVLTASGSTPYEQYF. CDR3 DNA: TGCAGCGTTCTGACGGCTAGCGGGAGTACCCCCTACGAGCAGTACTTC.

The CDR3 protein is CASSLVSNEQFF. In DNA form, the CDR3 reads TGTGCCAGCAGCTTGGTGAGCAATGAGCAGTTCTTC. The chain recombines TRBV11-3 with TRBJ2-1; D call uncertain. CDR1 SGHNT and CDR2 YENEEA come from the germline V gene. Between the trimmed V and J ends, which lost 3 bases and 6 bases, there was a span of 6 bases. The CDR3 is 12 residues long.

By sample fraction, this clone is medium-sized (0.01 to 0.1%). The chain recombines TRBV4-3 with TRBJ1-3, with D unresolved. The CDR3 covers 15 residues. Trimming removed 3 bases at V and 0 bases at J, with 9 bases between. The germline V gene has CDR1 LGHNA and CDR2 YSLEER. The CDR3 sequence is CASSQIVSSGNTIYF. As DNA, the CDR3 is TGCGCCAGCAGCCAGATAGTTTCCTCTGGAAACACCATATATTTT.

There are a few counts of this clone. The DNA of the CDR3 is TGTGCCAGCAGCCAAAGCGGGGGGGCATTCCATGAGCAGTTCTTC. Protein product: CASSQSGGAFHEQFF. This chain links TRBV11-2 with TRBJ2-1; TRBD2 aligns across 10 bases. Germline loops: CDR1 SGHAT, CDR2 FQNNGV. The CDR3 sequence is 15 residues long. After removal of 5 bases from V and 8 bases from J, the junction contained 9 bases not matched to a gene.

This clone turned up a few times. The V call is TRBV6-1, the J call TRBJ1-1; TRBD1 is a possible D gene (6 bases). The CDR3 is 14 amino acids. The V and J ends lost 8 bases and 2 bases respectively, with 15 bases between them. Germline CDR1 is MNHNS and CDR2 is SASEGT. CDR3 coding DNA: TGTGCCAGCCACTCTGGACAGCTAAACACTGAAGCTTTCTTT. Encoded protein: CASHSGQLNTEAFF.

This chain connects TRBV27 to TRBJ2-3; TRBD1 matches 9 bases. CDR1 and CDR2 from the germline V gene are MNHEY and SMNVEV (reference sequence). V shed 2 bases, J shed 5 bases, and the junction held 5 bases outside the gene matches. The CDR3 contains 15 residues. The CDR3 DNA reads as TGTGCCAGCAGTTTACGACAGGGGGGGGGAGATACGCAGTATTTT. Amino acids: CASSLRQGGGDTQYF.

This clone was seen a few times. The V and J genes are TRBV5-8 and TRBJ2-5, with TRBD1 as a possible D gene (6 bases). Trimming stripped 0 bases from V and 5 bases from J, with 17 bases between. Germline assignment: CDR1 SGHTS and CDR2 YDEGEE. This CDR3 spans 16 amino acids. The chain's CDR3 is CASSLALNQGSETQYF. CDR3 in DNA: TGTGCCAGCAGCTTGGCCCTCAACCAGGGGTCCGAGACCCAGTACTTC. The full variable domain, rest sourced from reference TRBV5-8 and TRBJ2-5, is EAGVTQSPTHLIKTRGQQATLRCSPISGHTSVYWYQQALGLGLQFLLWYDEGEERNRGNFPPRFSGRQFPNYSSELNVNALELEDSALYLCASSLALNQGSETQYFGPGTRLLVL.